This TCR beta chain was sequenced during a study of cytomegalovirus exposure and HLA in healthy donors. Study in general: Most genotyped donors, about 81% of more than 300, had Caucasian-associated genetic ancestry.

About this clone itself: Antigen: not known.

Both 60 Vbeta primers and 13 Jbeta primers went into the PCR. Some clones are missing from TCRdb's copy, which holds only in-frame ones; the method was immunoSEQ multiplex PCR. This repertoire shows about 200,000 clones, 82% found once; its top ten account for roughly 0.097%. Germline V gives CDR1 SGHDT, CDR2 YYEEEE. This CDR3 has 15 amino acids. J gave up 1 base and V 2 bases, and 3 bases lay outside the gene matches. General observations from the study: Analysis performed later showed TCR beta chains linked to HLA being more clonally expanded than equally common others. Common viral pathogens seemed to be connected with several of the most significant clusters, according to a later analysis. Prior analysis indicated that the majority of TCR beta V segments exhibited productivity approximately 87% or approximately 30% of the time.

The source is a boy aged 2 to 10 in good health and CMV-seronegative. The rearrangement uses TRBV5-6 and TRBJ1-1, with 9 bases fitting TRBD1. Sequences were obtained from PBMCs. The CDR3 DNA sequence: TGTGCCAGCAGCTTTTGGGACAGGGAGAACACTGAAGCTTTCTTT. Its protein product is CASSFWDRENTEAFF.